These 16 T cell receptor beta chains came from one sample sequenced in a study of cytomegalovirus exposure and HLA in healthy donors. The primer mix had 60 Vbeta and 13 Jbeta primers. The data were produced by immunoSEQ multiplex PCR, yet TCRdb's version contains in-frame clones alone and is incomplete. Here the sample spans 65,000 or so clones, 60% to 80% being singletons. Sequencing input: PBMCs. These receptor sequences come from a woman between 35 and 50 years old in good health and CMV-seropositive.

This chain links TRBV4-1 with TRBJ2-1; 9 bases are a match to TRBD2. Germline V gene data show CDR1 as MGHRA and CDR2 as YSYEKL. This CDR3 is 18 amino acids long. J gave up 3 bases and V 5 bases, and 14 bases lay outside the gene matches. CDR3 sequence reads: CASSSPGTSMPNYNEQFF. CDR3 DNA: TGCGCCAGCAGCTCCCCCGGGACTAGCATGCCGAACTACAATGAGCAGTTCTTC.

This clone was counted a single time. The DNA for the CDR3 is TGTGCCAGCAGCTCTTGGACTAGCGGGGGAGATAACACCGGGGAGCTGTTTTTT. It encodes CASSSWTSGGDNTGELFF. This chain uses TRBV5-4 with TRBJ2-2; 13 nucleotides align to TRBD2. The germline V gene has CDR1 SGHNT and CDR2 YYREEE (reference sequence). The CDR3 length is 18 residues. J lost 2 bases, V lost 3 bases, and 7 bases had no gene match.

The chain carries TRBV28 and TRBJ1-2; TRBD1 matches at 11 bases. The CDR3 contains 15 residues. Germline V CDR1 and CDR2: MDHEN, SYDVKM. V shed 5 bases and J 4 bases; nucleotides not matched to a gene: 6. CDR3 in DNA: TGTGCCAGCAGTCGGACAGGGGGCGGTGGCTATGGCTACACCTTC. Translation gives CASSRTGGGGYGYTF.

The chain has TRBV2 and TRBJ1-4, with unresolved D. The V end lost 7 bases, the J end lost 7 bases, and 13 bases lay between the germline ends. The length of the CDR3 is 13 residues. From germline, CDR1 is SNHLY and CDR2 FYNNEI. The CDR3 nucleotides read TGTGCCAGCATACCGGGGAGAGGTGAAAAACTGTTTTTT. Amino acids: CASIPGRGEKLFF.

The V call is TRBV11-2, the J call TRBJ1-2, with TRBD1 identical over 9 bases. This CDR3 is built from 15 residues. With V trimmed by 4 bases and J by 4 bases, 7 bases remained unmatched. Germline V gene lookup returns CDR1 SGHAT and CDR2 FQNNGV. The CDR3 spells CASSWGRDRAYGYTF. The DNA for the CDR3 is TGTGCCAGCAGCTGGGGCAGGGACAGGGCCTATGGCTACACCTTC.

This clone was seen just once. The chain couples TRBV7-2 to TRBJ1-2, with D uncertain. V lost 1 base and J 4 bases, leaving 7 bases between the germline ends. The CDR3 loop spans 13 amino acids. Germline V gene sequence: CDR1 SGHTA, CDR2 FQGNSA. CDR3 amino acids: CASSLGQRYGYTF. The CDR3 nucleotides read TGTGCCAGCAGCTTAGGGCAGCGCTATGGCTACACCTTC.

This clone occurred once. The V call is TRBV19, the J call TRBJ2-1; TRBD2 might be the D (6 bases). From germline, CDR1 is LNHDA and CDR2 SQIVND (reference sequence). V was trimmed by 7 bases and J by 4 bases, leaving 17 bases between them. The CDR3 spans 15 residues. The CDR3: CASTPLANEYNEQFF. CDR3 in DNA: TGTGCCAGTACCCCGCTAGCGAACGAATACAATGAGCAGTTCTTC.

The chain has TRBV6-5 and TRBJ2-1; 7 bases map to TRBD2. The CDR3 runs to 14 residues. Germline values: CDR1 MNHEY, CDR2 SVGAGI. V gave up 6 bases and J gave up 7 bases; unmatched junction bases: 9. The CDR3 loop reads CASRRGTARNEQFF. The DNA for the CDR3 is TGTGCCAGCAGGCGGGGGACTGCCAGAAATGAGCAGTTCTTC.

The rearrangement joins TRBV15 to TRBJ2-5; tentatively, D is TRBD2 (6 bases). CDR1 LNHNV and CDR2 YYDKDF come from the germline V gene (reference sequence). V was shortened by 4 bases and J by 1 base, with 7 bases between the two germline ends. This CDR3 region has 13 residues. CDR3 sequence: CATSMRGQETQYF. CDR3 nucleotide sequence: TGTGCCACCAGCATGCGGGGCCAAGAGACCCAGTACTTC.

V usage is TRBV4-1 and J usage is TRBJ2-2; D might be TRBD1 (6 bases). V was shortened by 0 bases and J by 9 bases, with 14 bases between the two germline ends. The length of the CDR3 is 15 residues. CDR1 is MGHRA and CDR2 is YSYEKL in the germline V gene. This CDR3 is CASSQDLVQGRELFF. Here the CDR3 DNA reads TGCGCCAGCAGCCAAGATTTAGTACAGGGCAGGGAGCTGTTTTTT.

This sequence joins TRBV7-6 and TRBJ2-1; D possibly corresponds to TRBD2 (6 bases). Germline V gives CDR1 SGHVS, CDR2 FNYEAQ. The V end was cut by 5 bases, the J end by 0 bases, with 20 bases between. There are 18 residues in the CDR3. DNA for the CDR3: TGTGCCAGCAGCCCTGAGGGAGGACCAGTCCGCTCCTACAATGAGCAGTTCTTC. It translates to CASSPEGGPVRSYNEQFF.

The CDR3 protein is CASSFLLSGSYTF. Here the CDR3 DNA reads TGTGCCAGCAGTTTCCTACTATCCGGGAGCTACACCTTC. The genes are TRBV2 and TRBJ1-2; D is unresolved. Germline V CDR1 and CDR2: SNHLY, FYNNEI. The ends were cut back, 5 bases at V and 9 bases at J, with 16 bases in the middle. This CDR3 region has 13 residues.

V and J are TRBV7-3 and TRBJ1-5, with 9 bases matching TRBD1. V was pared by 4 bases and J by 0 bases, with 13 bases of the junction left unmatched. CDR3 length: 19 amino acids. CDR1 is SGHTA and CDR2 is FQGTGA in the germline V gene. The CDR3 DNA sequence: TGTGCCAGCAGCTGGAAACAGGGGGCGCGGCCAAATAGCAATCAGCCCCAGCATTTT. It specifies CASSWKQGARPNSNQPQHF. Combining the CDR3 with reference TRBV7-3 and TRBJ1-5 gives the whole variable domain GAGVSQTPSNKVTEKGKYVELRCDPISGHTALYWYRQSLGQGPEFLIYFQGTGAADDSGLPNDRFFAVRPEGSVSTLKIQRTERGDSAVYLCASSWKQGARPNSNQPQHFGDGTRLSIL.

V gene TRBV9 combines with J gene TRBJ2-7; D is unresolved. Germline V lookup: CDR1 SGDLS, CDR2 YYNGEE. The CDR3 has 13 residues. Deletions cut 4 bases from V and 5 bases from J, with 13 bases between. In nucleotides, the CDR3 is TGTGCCAGCAGCCCCCCATACACCAACGAGCAGTACTTC. Protein: CASSPPYTNEQYF.

The chain is built from TRBV19 and TRBJ1-4; D is uncertain. The germline gives CDR1 LNHDA, CDR2 SQIVND (reference sequence). V was trimmed by 5 bases and J by 7 bases, leaving 8 bases between them. The CDR3 is made up of 12 amino acids. The chain's CDR3 is CASSLAGEKLFF. The CDR3 bases are TGTGCCAGTAGTCTGGCAGGTGAAAAACTGTTTTTT.

This chain connects TRBV7-2 to TRBJ1-6; D is possibly TRBD1 (6 bases). Germline-derived CDR1 and CDR2 are SGHTA and FQGNSA. Trimming pared 1 base from V and 10 bases from J, leaving 14 bases between. The CDR3 has 15 residues. For the CDR3, the DNA is TGTGCCAGCAGCTTAGGGACCGGGACACAATCACCCCTCCACTTT. Encoded protein: CASSLGTGTQSPLHF.